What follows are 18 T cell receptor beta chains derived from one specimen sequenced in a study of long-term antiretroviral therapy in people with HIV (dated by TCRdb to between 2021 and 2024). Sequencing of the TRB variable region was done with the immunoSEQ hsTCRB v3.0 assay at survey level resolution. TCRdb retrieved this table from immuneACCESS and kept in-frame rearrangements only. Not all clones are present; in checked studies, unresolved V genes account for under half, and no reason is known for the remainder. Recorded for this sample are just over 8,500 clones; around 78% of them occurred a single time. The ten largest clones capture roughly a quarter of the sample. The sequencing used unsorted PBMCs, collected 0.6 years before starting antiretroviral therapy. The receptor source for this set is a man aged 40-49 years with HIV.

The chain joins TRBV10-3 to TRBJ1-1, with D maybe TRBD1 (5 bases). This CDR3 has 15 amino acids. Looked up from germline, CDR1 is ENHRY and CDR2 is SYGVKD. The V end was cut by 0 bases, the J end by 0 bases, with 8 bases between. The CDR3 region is CAISESTGVNTEAFF. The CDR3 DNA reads TGTGCCATCAGTGAGTCAACAGGAGTGAACACTGAAGCTTTCTTT.

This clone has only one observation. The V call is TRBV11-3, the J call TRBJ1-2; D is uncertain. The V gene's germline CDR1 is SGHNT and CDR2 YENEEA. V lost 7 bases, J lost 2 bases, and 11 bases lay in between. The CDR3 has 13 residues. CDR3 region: CASTPGYNYGYTF. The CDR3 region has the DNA TGTGCCAGCACCCCGGGATACAACTATGGCTACACCTTC.

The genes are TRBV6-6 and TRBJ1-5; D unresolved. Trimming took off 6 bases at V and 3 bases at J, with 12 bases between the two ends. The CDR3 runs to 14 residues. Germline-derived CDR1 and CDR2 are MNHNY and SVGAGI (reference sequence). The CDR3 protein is CASSQGLANQPQHF. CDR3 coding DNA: TGTGCCAGCAGCCAAGGACTGGCCAATCAGCCCCAGCATTTT.

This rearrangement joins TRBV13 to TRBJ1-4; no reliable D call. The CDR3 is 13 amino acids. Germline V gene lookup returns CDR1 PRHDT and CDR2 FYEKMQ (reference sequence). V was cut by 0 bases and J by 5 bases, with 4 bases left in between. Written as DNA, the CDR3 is TGTGCCAGCAGCTTAGGTCTAAATGAAAAACTGTTTTTT. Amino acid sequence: CASSLGLNEKLFF.

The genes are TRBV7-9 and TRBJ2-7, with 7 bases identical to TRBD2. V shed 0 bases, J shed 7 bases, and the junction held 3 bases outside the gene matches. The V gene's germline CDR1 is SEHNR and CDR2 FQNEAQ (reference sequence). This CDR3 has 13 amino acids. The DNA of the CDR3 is TGTGCCAGCAGCTTAGCTGAAGCGGGGGAGCAGTACTTC. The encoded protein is CASSLAEAGEQYF.

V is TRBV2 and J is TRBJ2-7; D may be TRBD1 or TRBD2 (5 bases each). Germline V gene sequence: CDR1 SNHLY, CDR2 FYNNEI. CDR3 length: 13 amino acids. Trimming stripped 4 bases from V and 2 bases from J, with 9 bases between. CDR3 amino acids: CASSVGETYEQYF. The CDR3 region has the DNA TGTGCCAGCAGTGTGGGGGAAACCTACGAGCAGTACTTC.

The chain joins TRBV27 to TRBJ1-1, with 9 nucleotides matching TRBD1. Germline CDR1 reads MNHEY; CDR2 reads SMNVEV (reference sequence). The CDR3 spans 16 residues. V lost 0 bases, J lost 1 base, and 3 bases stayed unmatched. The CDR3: CASSLSSDRGNTEAFF. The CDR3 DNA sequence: TGTGCCAGCAGTTTATCCTCGGACAGGGGGAACACTGAAGCTTTCTTT.

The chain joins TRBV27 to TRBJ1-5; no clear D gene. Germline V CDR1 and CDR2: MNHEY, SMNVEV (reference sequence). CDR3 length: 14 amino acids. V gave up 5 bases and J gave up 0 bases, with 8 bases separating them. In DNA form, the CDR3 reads TGTGCCAGCAGTGAGTATTATAGCAATCAGCCCCAGCATTTT. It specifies CASSEYYSNQPQHF.

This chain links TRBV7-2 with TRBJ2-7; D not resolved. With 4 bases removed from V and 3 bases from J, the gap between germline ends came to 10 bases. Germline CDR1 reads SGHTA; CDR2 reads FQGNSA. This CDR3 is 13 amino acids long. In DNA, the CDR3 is TGTGCCAGCAGCTCACATATTTACTACGAGCAGTACTTC. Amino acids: CASSSHIYYEQYF.

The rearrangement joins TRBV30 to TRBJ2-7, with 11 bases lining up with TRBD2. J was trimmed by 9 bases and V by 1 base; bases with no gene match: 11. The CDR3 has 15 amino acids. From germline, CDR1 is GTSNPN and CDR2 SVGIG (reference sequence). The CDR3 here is CAWSATSGGVWVQYF. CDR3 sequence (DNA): TGTGCCTGGAGTGCCACTAGCGGGGGCGTTTGGGTGCAGTACTTC.

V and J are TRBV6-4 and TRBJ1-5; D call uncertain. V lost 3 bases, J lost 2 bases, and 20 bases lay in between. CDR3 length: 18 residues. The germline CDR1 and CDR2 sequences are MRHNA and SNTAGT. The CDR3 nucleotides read TGTGCCAGCAGTGATAGCCCAGGTTTTATCGGGGGCAATCAGCCCCAGCATTTT. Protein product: CASSDSPGFIGGNQPQHF.

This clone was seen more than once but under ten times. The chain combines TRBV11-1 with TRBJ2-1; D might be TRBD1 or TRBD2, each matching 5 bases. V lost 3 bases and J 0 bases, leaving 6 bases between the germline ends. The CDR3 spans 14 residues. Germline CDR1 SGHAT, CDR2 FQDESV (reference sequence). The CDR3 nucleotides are TGTGCCAGCAGCTTGGGGACCTCCTACAATGAGCAGTTCTTC. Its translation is CASSLGTSYNEQFF.

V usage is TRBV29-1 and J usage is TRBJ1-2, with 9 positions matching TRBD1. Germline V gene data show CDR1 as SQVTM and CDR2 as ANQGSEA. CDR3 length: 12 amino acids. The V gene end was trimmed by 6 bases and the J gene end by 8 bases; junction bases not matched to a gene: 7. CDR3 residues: CSVGTGLSGYTF. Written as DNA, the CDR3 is TGCAGCGTCGGGACAGGGCTGTCGGGCTACACCTTC.

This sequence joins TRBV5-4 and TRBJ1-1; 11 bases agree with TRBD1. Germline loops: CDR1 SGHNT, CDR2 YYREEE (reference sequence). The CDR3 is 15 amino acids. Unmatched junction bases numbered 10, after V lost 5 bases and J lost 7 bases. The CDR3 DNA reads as TGTGCCAGCAGATTCCGGGACAGGGGGGTGAGTGAAGCTTTCTTT. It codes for CASRFRDRGVSEAFF.

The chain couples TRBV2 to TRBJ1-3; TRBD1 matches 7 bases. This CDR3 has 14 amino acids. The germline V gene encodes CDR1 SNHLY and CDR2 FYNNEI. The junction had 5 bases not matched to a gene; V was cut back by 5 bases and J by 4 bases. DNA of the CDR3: TGTGCCAGCAGTATGAGGGGGCTGGGAAACACCATATATTTT. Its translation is CASSMRGLGNTIYF.

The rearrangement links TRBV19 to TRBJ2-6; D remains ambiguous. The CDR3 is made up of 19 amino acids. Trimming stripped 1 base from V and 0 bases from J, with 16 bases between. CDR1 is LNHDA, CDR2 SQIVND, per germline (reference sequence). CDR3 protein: CASSIASGVRSSGANVLTF. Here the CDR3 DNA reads TGTGCCAGTAGTATAGCGTCTGGGGTCAGGAGCTCTGGGGCCAACGTCCTGACTTTC.

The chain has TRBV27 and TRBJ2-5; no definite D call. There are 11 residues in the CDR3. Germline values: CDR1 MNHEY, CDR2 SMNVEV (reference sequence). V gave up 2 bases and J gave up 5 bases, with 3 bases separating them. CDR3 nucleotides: TGTGCCAGCAGTTTAAGGGAGACCCAGTACTTC. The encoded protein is CASSLRETQYF.

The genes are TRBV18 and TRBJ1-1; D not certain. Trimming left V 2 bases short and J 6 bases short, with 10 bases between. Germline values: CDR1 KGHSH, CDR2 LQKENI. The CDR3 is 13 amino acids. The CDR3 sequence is CASSPTLTAEAFF. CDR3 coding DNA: TGTGCCAGCTCACCAACACTTACCGCTGAAGCTTTCTTT.